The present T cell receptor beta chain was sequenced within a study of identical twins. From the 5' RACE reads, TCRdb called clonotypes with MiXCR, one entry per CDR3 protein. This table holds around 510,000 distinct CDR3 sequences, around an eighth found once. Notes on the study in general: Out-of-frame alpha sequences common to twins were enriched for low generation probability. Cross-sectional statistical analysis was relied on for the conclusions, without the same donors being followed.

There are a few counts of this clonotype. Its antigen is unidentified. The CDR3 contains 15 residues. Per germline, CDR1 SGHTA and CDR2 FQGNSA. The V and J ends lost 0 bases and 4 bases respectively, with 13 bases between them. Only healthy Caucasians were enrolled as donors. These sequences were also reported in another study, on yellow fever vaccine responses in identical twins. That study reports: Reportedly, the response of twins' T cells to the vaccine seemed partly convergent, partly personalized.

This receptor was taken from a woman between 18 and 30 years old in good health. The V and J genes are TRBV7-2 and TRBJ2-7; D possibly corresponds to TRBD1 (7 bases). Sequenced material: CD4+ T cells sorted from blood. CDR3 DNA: TGTGCCAGCAGCTTAGCTGCGGCAGGGGGGTACGAGCAGTACTTC. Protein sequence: CASSLAAAGGYEQYF.